This entry lists 7 T cell receptor beta chains sequenced from one sample in a study of T cells in women clearing cervical HPV infection. Assay used: immunoSEQ multiplex PCR; TCRdb lists only in-frame clones, some missing. In all, the sample yields about 32,000 clones. What was sequenced was blood buffy coat. The receptors stem from a woman aged 18-70 years with a cervical HPV16 infection that either progressed to CIN3+ or cleared (not recorded which).

Details on this clone: The CDR3 goes on 3 residues after the read ends, and that part is filled in from the germline J gene. The chain recombines TRBV19 with TRBJ1-3; maybe TRBD1 (5 bases). Germline V CDR1 and CDR2: LNHDA, SQIVND (reference sequence). The V gene lost 5 bases and the J gene lost 0 bases, with 14 bases spanning the gap. The CDR3 contains 16 residues. The CDR3 protein is CASSGPGLPSGNTIYF. The CDR3 bases that were read are TGTGCCAGTAGTGGACCGGGACTACCCTCTGGAAACACC.

Regarding this clone: With the read ending 3 residues before the CDR3 end, the germline J gene is used to fill in that end. The chain links TRBV30 to TRBJ2-2, with a weak D call TRBD1 (6 bases). CDR1 is GTSNPN and CDR2 is SVGIG in the germline V gene (reference sequence). V dropped 1 base and J dropped 4 bases, with 7 bases sitting between them. The CDR3 sequence is 13 residues long. The CDR3 region is CAWSAQGTGELFF. Incomplete CDR3 DNA: TGTGCCTGGAGTGCACAGGGCACCGGGGAG.

On this clone: The missing CDR3 end, 3 residues past where the read stops, is filled in from the germline J gene. The chain couples TRBV20-1 to TRBJ2-1; 13 bases match TRBD2. The CDR3 is made up of 16 amino acids. Trimming cost V 1 base and J 7 bases; bases outside gene matches: 7. Germline V gene lookup returns CDR1 DFQATT and CDR2 SNEGSKA (reference sequence). Partial CDR3 DNA: TGCAGTGCTAGAGGGAGCACTAGCGGGAGGGTGAATGAG. It yields the protein CSARGSTSGRVNE. From start to end, the CDR3 is CSARGSTSGRVNEQFF.

A remark on this clone: The read is 3 residues too short to cover the CDR3 end, so that end is filled in from the germline J gene. V is TRBV6-2 or TRBV6-3 and J is TRBJ2-7; tentatively, D is TRBD1 or TRBD2 (5 bases each). Germline V CDR1 and CDR2: MNHEY, SVGEGT. V lost 2 bases and J 2 bases, leaving 10 bases between the germline ends. This CDR3 has 14 residues. CDR3 protein: CASSYEGRTYEQYF. Incomplete CDR3 DNA: TGTGCCAGCAGTTACGAGGGGCGGACCTACGAG.

About this clone itself: An end of the junction does not agree with germline; a read error may underlie this. This CDR3 is also generated by other DNA sequences in the sample. Partial CDR3 DNA: TGTGCCTTTAGAAGGGGAGTCTCTGGAAACACG. Translated, it gives CAFRRGVSGNT. The whole CDR3 region reads CAFRRGVSGNTIYF. V and J are TRBV30 and TRBJ1-3; TRBD1 might be the D (5 bases). Read coverage stops 3 residues before the CDR3 terminus; the germline J gene supplies the remainder. The CDR3 totals 14 residues. CDR1 is GTSNPN and CDR2 is SVGIG in the germline V gene (reference sequence).

A note on this clone: The read terminates 3 residues before the CDR3 end, so the remaining end is supplied by the germline J gene. The chain uses TRBV4-1 and TRBJ2-7, with 7 bases matching TRBD1. V was clipped by 4 bases and J by 0 bases; unmatched bases: 9. This CDR3 is 16 amino acids long. Germline CDR1 is MGHRA and CDR2 is YSYEKL. This chain's CDR3 is CASSLDGQVNSYEQYF. The covered CDR3 bases are TGCGCCAGCAGCCTAGACGGACAGGTGAACTCCTACGAG.

Details on this clone: Read sequence stops 3 residues before the CDR3 end, and the germline J gene provides the missing end. The V gene is TRBV20-1, the J gene TRBJ2-1; 15 bases map to TRBD2. CDR1 DFQATT and CDR2 SNEGSKA come from the germline V gene (reference sequence). The CDR3 is made up of 17 amino acids. The V and J ends lost 6 bases and 0 bases, in that order; junction bases with no gene match: 6. The sequenced part of the CDR3 DNA is TGCAGTGCCACCGGGACTAGCGGGAGGAGCTCCTACAATGAG. Translating gives CSATGTSGRSSYNE. Given in full, the CDR3 is CSATGTSGRSSYNEQFF.